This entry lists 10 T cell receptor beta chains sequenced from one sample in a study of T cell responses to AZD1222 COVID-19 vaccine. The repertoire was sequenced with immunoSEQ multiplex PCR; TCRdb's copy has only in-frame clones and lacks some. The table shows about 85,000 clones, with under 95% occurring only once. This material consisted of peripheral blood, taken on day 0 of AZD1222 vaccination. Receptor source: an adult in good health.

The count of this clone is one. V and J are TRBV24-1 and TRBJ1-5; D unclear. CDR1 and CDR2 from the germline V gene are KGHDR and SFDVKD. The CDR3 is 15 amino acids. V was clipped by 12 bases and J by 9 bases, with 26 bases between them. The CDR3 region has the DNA TGTGCCCATCCGAAGCGAAGCCAGCACCAAGGGCCCCAGCATTTT. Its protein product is CAHPKRSQHQGPQHF.

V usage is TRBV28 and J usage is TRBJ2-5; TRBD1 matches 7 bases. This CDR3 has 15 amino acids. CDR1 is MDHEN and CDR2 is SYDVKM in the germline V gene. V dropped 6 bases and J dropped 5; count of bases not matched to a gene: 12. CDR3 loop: CASSRTYRGGETQYF. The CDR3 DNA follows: TGTGCCAGCAGCCGCACTTACAGGGGTGGGGAGACCCAGTACTTC. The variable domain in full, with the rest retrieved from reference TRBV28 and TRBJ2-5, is DVKVTQSSRYLVKRTGEKVFLECVQDMDHENMFWYRQDPGLGLRLIYFSYDVKMKEKGDIPEGYSVSREKKERFSLILESASTNQTSMYLCASSRTYRGGETQYFGPGTRLLVL.

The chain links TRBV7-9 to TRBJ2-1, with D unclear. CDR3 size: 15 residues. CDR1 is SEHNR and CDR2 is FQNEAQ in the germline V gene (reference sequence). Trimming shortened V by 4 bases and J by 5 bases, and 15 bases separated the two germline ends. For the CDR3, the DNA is TGTGCCAGCAGCTCCTCCGGGCGTGTGAACAATGAGCAGTTCTTC. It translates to CASSSSGRVNNEQFF.

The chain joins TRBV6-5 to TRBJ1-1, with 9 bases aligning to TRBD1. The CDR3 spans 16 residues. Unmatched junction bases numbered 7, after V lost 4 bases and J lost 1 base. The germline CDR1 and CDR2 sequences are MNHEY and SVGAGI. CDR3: CASSLLPGQGNTEAFF. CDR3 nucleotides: TGTGCCAGCAGTTTGTTACCGGGACAGGGGAACACTGAAGCTTTCTTT.

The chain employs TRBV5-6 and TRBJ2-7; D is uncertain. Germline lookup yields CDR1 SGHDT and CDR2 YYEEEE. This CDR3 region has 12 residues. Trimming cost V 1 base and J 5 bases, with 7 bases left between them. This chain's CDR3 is CASSLRENEQYF. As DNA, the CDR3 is TGTGCCAGCAGCTTGAGGGAAAACGAGCAGTACTTC.

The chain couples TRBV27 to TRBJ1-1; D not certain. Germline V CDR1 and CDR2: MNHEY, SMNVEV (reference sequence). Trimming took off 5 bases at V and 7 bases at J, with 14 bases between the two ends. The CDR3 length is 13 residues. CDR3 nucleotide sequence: TGTGCCAGCAGTCGTCCCTCGGGTAGTGAAGCTTTCTTT. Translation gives CASSRPSGSEAFF.

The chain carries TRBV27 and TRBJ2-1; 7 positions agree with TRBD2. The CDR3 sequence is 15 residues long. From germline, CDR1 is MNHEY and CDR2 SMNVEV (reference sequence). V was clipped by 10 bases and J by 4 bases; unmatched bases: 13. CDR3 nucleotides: TGTGCCACCACGAATCTTGTAGCGGGTTACAATGAGCAGTTCTTC. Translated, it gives CATTNLVAGYNEQFF.

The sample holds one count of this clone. The CDR3 nucleotides read TGTGCCAGCAGCCAAGGGGGAACCAGCTCCTACGAGCAGTACTTC. Translating it yields CASSQGGTSSYEQYF. V usage is TRBV3-1 (or the pseudogene TRBV3-2) and J usage is TRBJ2-7; D ambiguous. The germline V gene has CDR1 LGHDT and CDR2 YNNKEL (reference sequence). The V and J ends lost 1 base and 0 bases respectively, with 10 bases between them. This CDR3 spans 15 amino acids.

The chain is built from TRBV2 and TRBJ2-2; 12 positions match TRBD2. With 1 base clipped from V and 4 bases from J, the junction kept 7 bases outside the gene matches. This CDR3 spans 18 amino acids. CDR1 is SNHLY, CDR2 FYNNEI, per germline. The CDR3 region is CASSEGRLAGDGTGELFF. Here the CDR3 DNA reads TGTGCCAGCAGTGAAGGCCGACTAGCGGGAGACGGCACCGGGGAGCTGTTTTTT.

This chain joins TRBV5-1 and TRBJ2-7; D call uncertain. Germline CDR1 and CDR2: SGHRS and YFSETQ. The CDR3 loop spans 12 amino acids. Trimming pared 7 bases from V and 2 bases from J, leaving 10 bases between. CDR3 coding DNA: TGCGCCAGCCCTGGACCCGCCTACGAGCAGTACTTC. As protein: CASPGPAYEQYF.